The entry below gives a single T cell receptor beta chain sequence along with its context. Its target is not known. Germline trimming cut 7 bases from V and 7 bases from J; bases unmatched to any gene: 12. Germline lookup yields CDR1 SEHNR and CDR2 FQNEAQ (reference sequence). This CDR3 spans 16 amino acids. This sample was taken from a study of beta chain features in type 1 diabetes. The whole isolated RNA underwent reverse transcription, so sequencing captured expressed TCRB transcripts. Only in-frame clones appear in the TCRdb table, and some are missing; sequencing was by immunoSEQ multiplex PCR. Altogether about 150,000 clones are present, over 9% being singletons, with the ten largest covering more than 0.4%. Study results and limitations: Among patients with Type 1 diabetes, TCRB CDR3s were moderately but significantly shorter in every one of the four CD4+ subsets.

This receptor was taken from a young man with type 1 diabetes. This chain uses TRBV7-9 with TRBJ2-1; the match to TRBD2 covers 11 bases. The sequenced material came from central memory CD4+ T cells from blood. CDR3 coding DNA: TGTGCCAGCACGCGAATGACTAGCGGGACGTCGAATGAGCAGTTCTTC. Amino acid sequence: CASTRMTSGTSNEQFF.